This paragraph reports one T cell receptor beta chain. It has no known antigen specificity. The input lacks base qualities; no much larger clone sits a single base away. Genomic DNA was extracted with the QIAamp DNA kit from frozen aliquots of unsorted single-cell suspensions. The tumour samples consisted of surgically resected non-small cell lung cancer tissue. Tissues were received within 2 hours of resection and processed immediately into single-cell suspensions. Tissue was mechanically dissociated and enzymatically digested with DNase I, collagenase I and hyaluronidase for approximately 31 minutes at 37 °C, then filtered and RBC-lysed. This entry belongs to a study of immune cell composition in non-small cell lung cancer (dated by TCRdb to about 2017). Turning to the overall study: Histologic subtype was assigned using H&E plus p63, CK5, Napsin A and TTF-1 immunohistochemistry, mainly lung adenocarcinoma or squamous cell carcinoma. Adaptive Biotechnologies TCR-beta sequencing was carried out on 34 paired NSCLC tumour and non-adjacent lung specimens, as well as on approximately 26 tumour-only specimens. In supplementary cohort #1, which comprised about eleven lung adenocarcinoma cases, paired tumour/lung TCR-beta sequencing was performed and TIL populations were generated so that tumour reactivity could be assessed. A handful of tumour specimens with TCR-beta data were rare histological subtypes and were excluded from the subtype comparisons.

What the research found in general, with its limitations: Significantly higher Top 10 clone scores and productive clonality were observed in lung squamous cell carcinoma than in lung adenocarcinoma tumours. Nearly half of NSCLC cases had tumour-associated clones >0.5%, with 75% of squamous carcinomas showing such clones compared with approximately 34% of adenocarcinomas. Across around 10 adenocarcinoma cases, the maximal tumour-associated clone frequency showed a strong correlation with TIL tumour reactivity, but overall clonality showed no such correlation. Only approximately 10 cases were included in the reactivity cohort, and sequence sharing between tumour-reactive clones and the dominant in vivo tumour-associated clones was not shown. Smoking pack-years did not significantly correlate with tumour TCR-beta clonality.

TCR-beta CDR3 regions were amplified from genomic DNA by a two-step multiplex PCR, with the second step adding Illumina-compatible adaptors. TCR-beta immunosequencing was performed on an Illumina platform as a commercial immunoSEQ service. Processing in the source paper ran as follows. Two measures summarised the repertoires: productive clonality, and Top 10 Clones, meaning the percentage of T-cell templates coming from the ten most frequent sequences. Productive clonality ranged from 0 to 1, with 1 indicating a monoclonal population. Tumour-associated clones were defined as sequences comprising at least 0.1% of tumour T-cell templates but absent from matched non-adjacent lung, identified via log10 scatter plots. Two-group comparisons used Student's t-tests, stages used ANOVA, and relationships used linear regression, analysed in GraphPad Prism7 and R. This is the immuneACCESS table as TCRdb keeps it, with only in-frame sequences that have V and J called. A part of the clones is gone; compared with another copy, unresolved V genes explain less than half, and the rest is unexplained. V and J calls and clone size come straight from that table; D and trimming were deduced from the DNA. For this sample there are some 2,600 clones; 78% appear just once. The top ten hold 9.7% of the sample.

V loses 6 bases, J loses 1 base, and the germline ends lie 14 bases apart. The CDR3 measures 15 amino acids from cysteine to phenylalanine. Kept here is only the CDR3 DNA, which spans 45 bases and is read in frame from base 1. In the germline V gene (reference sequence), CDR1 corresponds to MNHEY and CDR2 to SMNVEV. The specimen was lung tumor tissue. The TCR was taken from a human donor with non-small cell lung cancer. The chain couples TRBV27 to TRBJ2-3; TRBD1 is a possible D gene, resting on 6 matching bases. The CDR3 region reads CASSSLQGRTDTQYF. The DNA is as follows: TGTGCCAGCAGCTCCCTGCAGGGGCGCACAGATACGCAGTATTTT.